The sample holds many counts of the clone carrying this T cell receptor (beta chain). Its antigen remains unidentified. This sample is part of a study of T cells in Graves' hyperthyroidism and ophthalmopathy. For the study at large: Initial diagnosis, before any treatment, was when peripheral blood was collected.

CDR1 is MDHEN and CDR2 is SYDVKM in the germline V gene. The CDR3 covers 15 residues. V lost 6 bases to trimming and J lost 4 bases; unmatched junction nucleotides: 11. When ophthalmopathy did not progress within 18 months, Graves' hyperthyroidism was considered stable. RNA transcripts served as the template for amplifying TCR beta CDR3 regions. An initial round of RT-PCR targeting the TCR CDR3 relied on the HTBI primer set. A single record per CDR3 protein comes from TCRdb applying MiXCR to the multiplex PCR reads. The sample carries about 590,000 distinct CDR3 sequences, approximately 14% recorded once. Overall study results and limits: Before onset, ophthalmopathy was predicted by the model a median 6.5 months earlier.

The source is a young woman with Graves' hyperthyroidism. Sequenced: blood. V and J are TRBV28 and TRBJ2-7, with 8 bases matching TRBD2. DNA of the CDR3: TGTGCCAGCAGCCTTATGCGGGAGGTTTGGTACGAGCAGTACTTC. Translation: CASSLMREVWYEQYF.